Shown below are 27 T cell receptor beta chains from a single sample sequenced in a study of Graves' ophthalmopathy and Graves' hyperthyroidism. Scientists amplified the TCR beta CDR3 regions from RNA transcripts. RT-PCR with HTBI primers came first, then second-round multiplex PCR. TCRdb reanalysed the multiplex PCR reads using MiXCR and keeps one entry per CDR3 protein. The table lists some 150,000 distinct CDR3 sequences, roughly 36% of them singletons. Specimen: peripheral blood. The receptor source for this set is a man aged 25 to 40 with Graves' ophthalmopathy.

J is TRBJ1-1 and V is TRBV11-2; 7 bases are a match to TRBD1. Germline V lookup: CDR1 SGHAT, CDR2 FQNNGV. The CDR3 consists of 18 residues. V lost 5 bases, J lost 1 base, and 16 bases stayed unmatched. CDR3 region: CASSRRGGAGGTNTEAFF. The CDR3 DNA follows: TGTGCCAGCAGCCGTCGGGGGGGGGCAGGGGGTACGAACACTGAAGCTTTCTTT.

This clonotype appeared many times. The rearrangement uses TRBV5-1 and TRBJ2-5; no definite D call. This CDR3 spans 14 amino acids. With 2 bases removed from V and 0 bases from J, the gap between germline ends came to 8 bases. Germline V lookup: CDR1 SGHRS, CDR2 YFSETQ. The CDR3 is CASSFAKYQETQYF. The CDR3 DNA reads TGCGCCAGCAGCTTCGCCAAGTACCAAGAGACCCAGTACTTC.

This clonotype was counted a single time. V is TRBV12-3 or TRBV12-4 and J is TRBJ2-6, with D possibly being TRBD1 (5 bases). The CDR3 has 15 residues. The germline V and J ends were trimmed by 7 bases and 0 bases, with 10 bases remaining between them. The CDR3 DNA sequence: TGTGCCAGCACCCCGACAGACTCTGGGGCCAACGTCCTGACTTTC. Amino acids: CASTPTDSGANVLTF.

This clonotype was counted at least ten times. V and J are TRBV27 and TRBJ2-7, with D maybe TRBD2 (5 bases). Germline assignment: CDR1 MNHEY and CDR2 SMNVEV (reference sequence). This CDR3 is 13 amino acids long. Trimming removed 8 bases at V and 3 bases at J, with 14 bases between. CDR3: CASGPVGVYEQYF. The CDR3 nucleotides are TGTGCCAGCGGGCCCGTCGGGGTCTACGAGCAGTACTTC.

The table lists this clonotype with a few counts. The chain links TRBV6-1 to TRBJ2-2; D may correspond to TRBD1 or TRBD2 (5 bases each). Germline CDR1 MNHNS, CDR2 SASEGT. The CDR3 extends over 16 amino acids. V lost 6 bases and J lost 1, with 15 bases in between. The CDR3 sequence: CASRWTGTKNTGELFF. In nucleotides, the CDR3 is TGTGCCAGCAGATGGACCGGGACCAAGAACACCGGGGAGCTGTTTTTT.

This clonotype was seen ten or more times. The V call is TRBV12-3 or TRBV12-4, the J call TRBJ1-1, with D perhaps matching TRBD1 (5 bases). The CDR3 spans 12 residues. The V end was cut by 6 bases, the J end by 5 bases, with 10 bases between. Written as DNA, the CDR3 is TGTGCCAGCAGGACCCAGGGAACTGAAGCTTTCTTT. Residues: CASRTQGTEAFF.

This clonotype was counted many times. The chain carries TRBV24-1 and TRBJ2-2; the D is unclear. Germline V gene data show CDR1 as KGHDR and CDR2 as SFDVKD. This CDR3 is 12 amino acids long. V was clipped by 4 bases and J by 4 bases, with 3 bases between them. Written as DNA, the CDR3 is TGTGCCACCAGTGACAGCACCGGGGAGCTGTTTTTT. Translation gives CATSDSTGELFF.

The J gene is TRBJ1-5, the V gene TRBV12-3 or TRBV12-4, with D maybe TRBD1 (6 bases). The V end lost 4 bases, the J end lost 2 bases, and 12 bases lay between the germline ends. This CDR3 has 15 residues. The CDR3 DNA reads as TGTGCCAGCAGTTCTCAGGGGTTCGGCAATCAGCCCCAGCATTTT. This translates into CASSSQGFGNQPQHF.

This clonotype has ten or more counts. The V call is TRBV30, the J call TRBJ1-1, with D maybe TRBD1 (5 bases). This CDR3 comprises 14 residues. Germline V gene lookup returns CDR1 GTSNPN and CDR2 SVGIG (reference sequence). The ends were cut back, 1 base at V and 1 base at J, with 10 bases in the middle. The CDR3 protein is CAWSGGLPNTEAFF. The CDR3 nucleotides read TGTGCCTGGAGTGGGGGACTCCCGAACACTGAAGCTTTCTTT.

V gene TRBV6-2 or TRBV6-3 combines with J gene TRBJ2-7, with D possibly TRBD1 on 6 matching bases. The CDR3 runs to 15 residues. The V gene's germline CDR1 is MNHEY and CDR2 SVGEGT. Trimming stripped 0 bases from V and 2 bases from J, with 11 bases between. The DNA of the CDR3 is TGTGCCAGCAGTTACTCTATGAGGACAGCCTACGAGCAGTACTTC. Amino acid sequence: CASSYSMRTAYEQYF.

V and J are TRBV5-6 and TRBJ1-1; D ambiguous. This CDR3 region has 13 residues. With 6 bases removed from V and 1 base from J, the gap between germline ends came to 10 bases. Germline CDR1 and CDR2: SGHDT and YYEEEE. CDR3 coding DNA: TGTGCCAGCACCGACGGCTGGAACACTGAAGCTTTCTTT. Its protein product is CASTDGWNTEAFF.

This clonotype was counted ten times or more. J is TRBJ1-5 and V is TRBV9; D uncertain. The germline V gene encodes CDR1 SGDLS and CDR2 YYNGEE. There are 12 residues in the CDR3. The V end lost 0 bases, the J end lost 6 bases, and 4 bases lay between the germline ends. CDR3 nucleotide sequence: TGTGCCAGCAGCGTAGGTCGTCAGCCCCAGCATTTT. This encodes CASSVGRQPQHF.

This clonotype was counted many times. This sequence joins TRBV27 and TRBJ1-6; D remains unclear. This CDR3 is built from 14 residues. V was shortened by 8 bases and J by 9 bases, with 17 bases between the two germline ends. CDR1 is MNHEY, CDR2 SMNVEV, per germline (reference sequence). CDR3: CASRPTGNGSPLHF. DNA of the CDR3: TGTGCCAGCCGACCGACCGGAAACGGTTCACCCCTCCACTTT.

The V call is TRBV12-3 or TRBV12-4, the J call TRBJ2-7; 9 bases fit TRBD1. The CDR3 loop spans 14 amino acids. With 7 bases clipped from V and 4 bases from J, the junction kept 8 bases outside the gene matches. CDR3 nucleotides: TGTGCCAGCACCCTTGGACAGGGGAATTACGAGCAGTACTTC. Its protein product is CASTLGQGNYEQYF.

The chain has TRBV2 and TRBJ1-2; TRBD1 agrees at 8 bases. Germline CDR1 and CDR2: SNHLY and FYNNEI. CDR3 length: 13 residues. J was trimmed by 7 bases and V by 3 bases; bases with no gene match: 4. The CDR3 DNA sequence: TGTGCCAGCAGTGAGGCAGGGGGCCCTGGCTACACCTTC. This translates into CASSEAGGPGYTF.

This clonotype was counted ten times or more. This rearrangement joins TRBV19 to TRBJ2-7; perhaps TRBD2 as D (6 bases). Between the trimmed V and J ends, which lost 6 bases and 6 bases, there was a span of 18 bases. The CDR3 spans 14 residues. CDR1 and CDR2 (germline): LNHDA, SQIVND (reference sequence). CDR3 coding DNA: TGTGCCAGTAGCCCCGGGAGAACCTCTCCCGAGCAGTACTTC. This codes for CASSPGRTSPEQYF.

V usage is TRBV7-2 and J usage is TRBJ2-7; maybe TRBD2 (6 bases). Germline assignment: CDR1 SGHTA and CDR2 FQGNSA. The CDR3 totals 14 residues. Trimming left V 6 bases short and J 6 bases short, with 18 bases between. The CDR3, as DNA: TGTGCCAGCAGTATCCGGGACTTCACCGCCGAGCAGTACTTC. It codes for CASSIRDFTAEQYF.

In DNA, the CDR3 is TGTGCCAGCAGTGAACCCAGGGGGGGCTACGAGCAGTACTTC. This translates into CASSEPRGGYEQYF. This sequence joins TRBV2 and TRBJ2-7, with D perhaps matching TRBD1 or TRBD2 (7 bases each). From germline, CDR1 is SNHLY and CDR2 FYNNEI. The CDR3 has 14 residues. V lost 2 bases, J lost 3 bases, and 11 bases lay in between. Variable domain in full (rest from reference TRBV2 and TRBJ2-7): EPEVTQTPSHQVTQMGQEVILRCVPISNHLYFYWYRQILGQKVEFLVSFYNNEISEKSEIFDDQFSVERPDGSNFTLKIRSTKLEDSAMYFCASSEPRGGYEQYFGPGTRLTVT.

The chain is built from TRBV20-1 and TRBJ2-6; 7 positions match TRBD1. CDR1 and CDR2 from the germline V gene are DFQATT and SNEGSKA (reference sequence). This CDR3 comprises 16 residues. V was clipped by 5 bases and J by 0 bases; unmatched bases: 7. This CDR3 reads CSAVGTGDSGANVLTF. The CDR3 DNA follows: TGCAGTGCTGTTGGTACAGGGGACTCTGGGGCCAACGTCCTGACTTTC.

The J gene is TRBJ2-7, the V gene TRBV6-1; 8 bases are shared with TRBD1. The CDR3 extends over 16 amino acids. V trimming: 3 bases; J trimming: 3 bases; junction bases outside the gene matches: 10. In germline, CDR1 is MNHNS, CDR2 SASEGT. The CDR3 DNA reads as TGTGCCAGCAGTGAGGACAGGGCCAAATCCCTCTACGAGCAGTACTTC. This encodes CASSEDRAKSLYEQYF.

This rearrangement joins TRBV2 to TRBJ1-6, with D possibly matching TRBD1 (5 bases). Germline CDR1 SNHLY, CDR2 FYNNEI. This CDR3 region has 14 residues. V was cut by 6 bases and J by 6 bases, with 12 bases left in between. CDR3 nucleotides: TGTGCCAGCAGCTCTAGGGGTGGTAATTCACCCCTCCACTTT. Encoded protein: CASSSRGGNSPLHF. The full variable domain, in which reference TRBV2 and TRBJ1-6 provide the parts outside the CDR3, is EPEVTQTPSHQVTQMGQEVILRCVPISNHLYFYWYRQILGQKVEFLVSFYNNEISEKSEIFDDQFSVERPDGSNFTLKIRSTKLEDSAMYFCASSSRGGNSPLHFGNGTRLTVT.

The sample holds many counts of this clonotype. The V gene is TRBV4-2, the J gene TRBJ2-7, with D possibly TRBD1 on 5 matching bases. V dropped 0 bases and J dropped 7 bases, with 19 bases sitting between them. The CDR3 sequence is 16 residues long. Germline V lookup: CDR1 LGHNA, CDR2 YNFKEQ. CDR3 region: CASSQDLRGATWEQYF. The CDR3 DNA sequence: TGTGCCAGCAGCCAAGATCTGCGTGGGGCTACGTGGGAGCAGTACTTC.

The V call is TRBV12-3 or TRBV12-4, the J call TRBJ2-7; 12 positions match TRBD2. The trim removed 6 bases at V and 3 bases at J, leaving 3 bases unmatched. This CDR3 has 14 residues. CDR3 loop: CASRTSGRVYEQYF. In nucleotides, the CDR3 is TGTGCCAGCAGGACTAGCGGGAGAGTCTACGAGCAGTACTTC.

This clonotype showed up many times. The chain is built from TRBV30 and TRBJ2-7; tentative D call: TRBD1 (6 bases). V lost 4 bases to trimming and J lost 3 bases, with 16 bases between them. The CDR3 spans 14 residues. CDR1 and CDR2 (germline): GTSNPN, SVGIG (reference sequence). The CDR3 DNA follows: TGTGCCTGGAATCTGGGGACATTCCTCTACGAGCAGTACTTC. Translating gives CAWNLGTFLYEQYF.

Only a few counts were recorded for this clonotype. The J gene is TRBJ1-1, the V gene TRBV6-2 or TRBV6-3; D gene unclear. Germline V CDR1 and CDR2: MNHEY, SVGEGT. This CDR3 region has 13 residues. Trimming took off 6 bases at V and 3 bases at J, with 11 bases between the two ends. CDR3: CASRKREDTEAFF. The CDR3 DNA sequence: TGTGCCAGCAGAAAGAGGGAGGACACTGAAGCTTTCTTT.

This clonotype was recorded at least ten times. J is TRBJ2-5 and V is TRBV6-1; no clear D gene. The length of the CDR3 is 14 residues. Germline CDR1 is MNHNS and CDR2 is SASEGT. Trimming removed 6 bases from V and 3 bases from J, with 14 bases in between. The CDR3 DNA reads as TGTGCCAGCAGACAAGGTACACAAAAAGAGACCCAGTACTTC. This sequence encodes CASRQGTQKETQYF.

The CDR3 DNA is TGTGCCAGCAGTGATGGGGGGAGCCTCTATGGCTACACCTTC. It is translated as CASSDGGSLYGYTF. The V and J genes are TRBV7-2 and TRBJ1-2; D possibly corresponds to TRBD1 (5 bases). The CDR3 contains 14 residues. Germline values: CDR1 SGHTA, CDR2 FQGNSA. V lost 6 bases and J lost 4, with 15 bases in between.